This T cell receptor (beta chain) was documented in a study of cytomegalovirus exposure and HLA in healthy donors. Study context: Early released data had about 85 million unique TCRs, all coming from HLA-typed donors.

Researchers ran the PCR with 60 Vbeta and 13 Jbeta primers. Here immunoSEQ multiplex PCR was the method, and the copy in TCRdb shows in-frame clones only, minus some. The sample lists roughly 190,000 clones; 70% to 80% were seen once. This clone was observed a single time. What it recognizes is unknown. Donors consisted of healthy bone marrow donors. The CDR3 is 14 amino acids. Trimming pared 0 bases from V and 4 bases from J, leaving 7 bases between. Germline assignment: CDR1 LNHNV and CDR2 YYDKDF (reference sequence). General study results and limits: Cytomegalovirus status was reportedly diagnosed by the classifier with high specificity and sensitivity.

V and J are TRBV15 and TRBJ1-5, with D hard to call. Specimen: PBMCs. The TCR originated in a woman aged 25 to 39 in good health and CMV-seropositive. The CDR3 spells CATSRETLNQPQHF. The CDR3 DNA is TGTGCCACCAGCAGAGAGACACTGAATCAGCCCCAGCATTTT. Full variable domain (rest looked up from reference TRBV15 and TRBJ1-5): DAMVIQNPRYQVTQFGKPVTLSCSQTLNHNVMYWYQQKSSQAPKLLFHYYDKDFNNEADTPDNFQSRRPNTSFCFLDIRSPGLGDTAMYLCATSRETLNQPQHFGDGTRLSIL.